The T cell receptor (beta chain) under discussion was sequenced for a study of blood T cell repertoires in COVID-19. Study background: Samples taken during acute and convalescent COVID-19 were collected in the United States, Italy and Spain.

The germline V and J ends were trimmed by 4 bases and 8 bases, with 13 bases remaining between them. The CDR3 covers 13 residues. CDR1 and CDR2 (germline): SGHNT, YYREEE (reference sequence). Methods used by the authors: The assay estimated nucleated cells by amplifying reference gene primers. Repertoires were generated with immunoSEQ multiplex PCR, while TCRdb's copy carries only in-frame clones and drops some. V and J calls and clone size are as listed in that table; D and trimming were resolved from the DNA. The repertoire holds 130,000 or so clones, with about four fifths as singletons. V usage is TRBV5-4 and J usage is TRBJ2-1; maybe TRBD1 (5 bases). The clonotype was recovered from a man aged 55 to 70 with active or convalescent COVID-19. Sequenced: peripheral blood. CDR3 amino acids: CASSQGPGYEQFF. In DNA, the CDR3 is TGTGCCAGCAGCCAGGGTCCCGGCTATGAGCAGTTCTTC.